One and the same sample provided the 2 T cell receptor beta chains below, sequenced in a study of CD8 T cells in ankylosing spondylitis. TCRdb called the 5' RACE reads again in MiXCR, with one record for every CDR3 protein. The sample lists 200,000 to 300,000 distinct CDR3 sequences; less than 10% were seen once. Source material: blood, either unsorted or a sorted T cell fraction (not recorded which). These receptors all come from a male donor with ankylosing spondylitis or in good health (not recorded which).

This clonotype showed up many times. CDR3 sequence (DNA): TGCGCCAGCAGCCAAGATTGGGCAGGGGGAACCTACGAGCAGTACTTC. Its translation: CASSQDWAGGTYEQYF. The J gene is TRBJ2-7, the V gene TRBV4-3, with 7 bases that match TRBD1. CDR1 is LGHNA, CDR2 YSLEER, per germline. This CDR3 region has 16 residues. V lost 0 bases to trimming and J lost 2 bases; unmatched junction nucleotides: 7.

This clonotype was counted ten times or more. This chain connects TRBV20-1 to TRBJ2-2; D remains ambiguous. The CDR3 has 15 residues. The V and J ends lost 2 bases and 3 bases respectively, with 13 bases between them. Germline V gene lookup returns CDR1 DFQATT and CDR2 SNEGSKA (reference sequence). CDR3: CSARLPSIDTGELFF. CDR3 nucleotide sequence: TGCAGTGCTAGACTCCCTTCTATCGACACCGGGGAGCTGTTTTTT.